Listed here are 27 T cell receptor beta chains from one sample, sequenced in a study of cytomegalovirus exposure and HLA in healthy donors. In the PCR, 60 Vbeta and 13 Jbeta primers were used. Assay: immunoSEQ multiplex PCR; the TCRdb copy retains only in-frame clones and omits some. The sample carries approximately 190,000 clones, around 84% recorded once. The specimen was PBMCs. Source of these receptors: a woman between 50 and 59 years old in good health and CMV-seropositive.

This chain uses TRBV6-6 with TRBJ2-7, with D possibly being TRBD1 (5 bases). Per the germline V gene, CDR1 is MNHNY and CDR2 is SVGAGI (reference sequence). Trimming left V 6 bases short and J 2 bases short, with 17 bases between. The CDR3 contains 15 residues. The chain's CDR3 is CASRPRQSLTYEQYF. The CDR3, as DNA: TGTGCCAGCAGGCCCAGACAGAGCTTAACCTACGAGCAGTACTTC.

The CDR3 DNA reads TGCAGCGTTGACCCAGGACAGGGGCAGTTCTTC. Its translation is CSVDPGQGQFF. The rearrangement links TRBV29-1 to TRBJ2-1; TRBD1 aligns across 8 bases. There are 11 residues in the CDR3. J gave up 12 bases and V 3 bases, and 4 bases lay outside the gene matches. Germline loops: CDR1 SQVTM, CDR2 ANQGSEA.

The rearrangement joins TRBV4-2 to TRBJ2-5; possibly TRBD1 for D (6 bases). V was pared by 0 bases and J by 1 base, with 15 bases between. In germline, CDR1 is LGHNA, CDR2 YNFKEQ. The CDR3 length is 17 residues. The CDR3 DNA reads as TGTGCCAGCAGCCAAGATGACCAGGACAGCTTCCAAGAGACCCAGTACTTC. Translation gives CASSQDDQDSFQETQYF.

The rearrangement uses TRBV19 and TRBJ1-1; 7 bases fit TRBD1. This CDR3 region has 18 residues. Losses at the gene ends were 7 bases for V and 1 base for J; bases not matched to a gene: 18. Germline CDR1 reads LNHDA; CDR2 reads SQIVND (reference sequence). The chain's CDR3 is CASTNPTGFLFQNTEAFF. The CDR3 DNA is TGTGCCAGTACCAATCCGACAGGGTTCCTATTTCAGAACACTGAAGCTTTCTTT.

The J gene is TRBJ2-7, the V gene TRBV7-8; 9 bases line up with TRBD1. The CDR3 sequence is 14 residues long. The germline V gene encodes CDR1 SGHVS and CDR2 FQNEAQ. V dropped 6 bases and J dropped 2; count of bases not matched to a gene: 5. The CDR3 DNA is TGTGCCAGCAGATGGGACAGGGACGCCTACGAGCAGTACTTC. This encodes CASRWDRDAYEQYF.

The chain is built from TRBV19 and TRBJ2-1; tentatively, D is TRBD1 (6 bases). Trimming removed 4 bases at V and 5 bases at J, with 12 bases between. Germline assignment: CDR1 LNHDA and CDR2 SQIVND (reference sequence). The CDR3 contains 14 residues. Here the CDR3 DNA reads TGTGCCAGTAGTACCTGGACAGTTAACAATGAGCAGTTCTTC. It yields the protein CASSTWTVNNEQFF.

The rearrangement joins TRBV7-8 to TRBJ2-7; 12 bases are shared with TRBD1. CDR3 size: 16 residues. Germline V gene sequence: CDR1 SGHVS, CDR2 FQNEAQ. J was trimmed by 7 bases and V by 5 bases; bases with no gene match: 12. CDR3 loop: CASSPALGQGAGEQYF. The CDR3 DNA is TGTGCCAGCAGCCCGGCCCTGGGACAGGGGGCAGGGGAGCAGTACTTC.

This clone was observed once. The chain couples TRBV19 to TRBJ2-2; tentatively, D is TRBD1 (6 bases). Germline V gene lookup returns CDR1 LNHDA and CDR2 SQIVND (reference sequence). CDR3 size: 14 residues. V was pared by 5 bases and J by 0 bases, with 7 bases between. The CDR3 nucleotides read TGTGCCAGTAGTGGACAGTCGAACACCGGGGAGCTGTTTTTT. Translated: CASSGQSNTGELFF.

The CDR3 DNA follows: TGTGCCAGCAGTTCCCCCAGGGGGTTGGCTACTGAAGCTTTCTTT. This gives the protein CASSSPRGLATEAFF. This chain joins TRBV6-6 and TRBJ1-1, with 7 bases matching TRBD1. The CDR3 spans 15 residues. Germline V gene sequence: CDR1 MNHNY, CDR2 SVGAGI (reference sequence). V lost 4 bases to trimming and J lost 5 bases; unmatched junction nucleotides: 10.

V and J are TRBV7-9 and TRBJ1-1; a possible D gene is TRBD1 (6 bases). The CDR3 length is 13 residues. The germline CDR1 and CDR2 sequences are SEHNR and FQNEAQ (reference sequence). With 5 bases removed from V and 5 bases from J, the gap between germline ends came to 12 bases. DNA for the CDR3: TGTGCCAGCAGCCAGGGGTTGGGAACTGAAGCTTTCTTT. Its translation: CASSQGLGTEAFF.

J is TRBJ1-2 and V is TRBV28; TRBD1 is a possible D gene (5 bases). The CDR3 loop spans 12 amino acids. The germline gives CDR1 MDHEN, CDR2 SYDVKM. With 4 bases removed from V and 6 bases from J, the gap between germline ends came to 9 bases. For the CDR3, the DNA is TGTGCCAGCAGTTACGGACACGATGGCTACACCTTC. Amino acids: CASSYGHDGYTF.

The chain couples TRBV2 to TRBJ2-3; 8 bases map to TRBD2. Trimming at V came to 8 bases and at J to 7 bases, leaving 8 bases not matched to a gene. From germline, CDR1 is SNHLY and CDR2 FYNNEI. This CDR3 is built from 13 residues. In DNA form, the CDR3 reads TGTGCCAGCGATTCGGCGGGGGGAAATACGCAGTATTTT. Its translation is CASDSAGGNTQYF.

J is TRBJ2-2 and V is TRBV7-2, with 7 bases aligning to TRBD1. V was clipped by 5 bases and J by 1 base; unmatched bases: 4. The germline V gene has CDR1 SGHTA and CDR2 FQGNSA. The CDR3 sequence is 15 residues long. The CDR3 DNA sequence: TGTGCCAGCAGCACCCGGACAGGGAACACCGGGGAGCTGTTTTTT. The encoded protein is CASSTRTGNTGELFF.

The chain is built from TRBV6-5 and TRBJ1-3; D gene uncertain. Germline CDR1 is MNHEY and CDR2 is SVGAGI. The CDR3 is 14 residues long. V lost 6 bases and J 0 bases, leaving 9 bases between the germline ends. Here the CDR3 reads CASRSSFSGNTIYF. In DNA, the CDR3 is TGTGCCAGCAGATCCTCCTTCTCTGGAAACACCATATATTTT.

V usage is TRBV14 and J usage is TRBJ2-7; no clear D gene. CDR3 size: 16 residues. V shed 1 base and J shed 5 bases, with 18 bases lying between them. In germline, CDR1 is SGHDN, CDR2 FVKESK. This CDR3 reads CASSQGASRPGHEQYF. As DNA, the CDR3 is TGTGCCAGCAGCCAAGGGGCGTCTCGCCCAGGCCACGAGCAGTACTTC.

This clone showed up just once. The chain couples TRBV6-1 to TRBJ1-2, with TRBD1 matching 11 bases. V lost 11 bases and J lost 8; bases outside the gene matches: 13. The CDR3 spans 14 residues. From germline, CDR1 is MNHNS and CDR2 SASEGT. The CDR3 bases are TGTGCCGTACCTTCCTGGGGACAGGGGGGCGGCTACACCTTC. As protein: CAVPSWGQGGGYTF.

This clone was detected only once. J is TRBJ1-1 and V is TRBV6-6, with 10 bases matching TRBD1. The length of the CDR3 is 13 residues. The junction had 7 bases not matched to a gene; V was cut back by 8 bases and J by 7 bases. The germline V gene has CDR1 MNHNY and CDR2 SVGAGI (reference sequence). The CDR3 reads CASLGTGDVEAFF. Written as DNA, the CDR3 is TGTGCCAGCCTCGGGACAGGGGACGTTGAAGCTTTCTTT.

The CDR3 region is CASSYGGGRNTGELFF. For the CDR3, the DNA is TGTGCCAGCAGTTACGGCGGGGGGCGGAACACCGGGGAGCTGTTTTTT. The rearrangement uses TRBV6-5 and TRBJ2-2, with 8 bases aligning to TRBD2. Germline V gene sequence: CDR1 MNHEY, CDR2 SVGAGI. The CDR3 extends over 16 amino acids. V lost 2 bases, J lost 1 base, and 3 bases stayed unmatched.

The rearrangement joins TRBV23-1 to TRBJ2-7, with 7 bases matching TRBD1. TRBV23-1 is an open reading frame whose function is uncertain. The CDR3 is 14 residues long. V was pared by 8 bases and J by 6 bases, with 13 bases of the junction left unmatched. The CDR3 nucleotides are TGCGCCAGCTTACATGGACAGGCGGCCTGCGAGCAGTACTTC. This codes for CASLHGQAACEQYF.

The chain uses TRBV7-2 and TRBJ2-1, with 9 bases fitting TRBD2. The CDR3 contains 15 residues. CDR1 SGHTA and CDR2 FQGNSA come from the germline V gene. J gave up 4 bases and V 3 bases, and 4 bases lay outside the gene matches. CDR3 coding DNA: TGTGCCAGCAGCTTTAGCGGGGGCCATTACAATGAGCAGTTCTTC. Residues: CASSFSGGHYNEQFF.

The J gene is TRBJ2-3, the V gene TRBV10-3, with a possible D match to TRBD1 (6 bases). The CDR3 sequence is 14 residues long. The V gene's germline CDR1 is ENHRY and CDR2 SYGVKD. The V end was cut by 2 bases, the J end by 1 base, with 7 bases between. CDR3 amino acids: CAISEGGGTDTQYF. CDR3 nucleotides: TGTGCCATCAGTGAGGGGGGCGGCACAGATACGCAGTATTTT.

The chain links TRBV19 to TRBJ2-6; a possible D gene is TRBD2 (5 bases). V lost 11 bases, J lost 2 bases, and 22 bases lay in between. Germline CDR1 reads LNHDA; CDR2 reads SQIVND (reference sequence). This CDR3 is 17 amino acids long. CDR3 amino acids: CAHKPGRDLTGANVLTF. CDR3 sequence (DNA): TGTGCCCACAAACCGGGAAGGGATCTTACTGGGGCCAACGTCCTGACTTTC.

V is TRBV5-1 and J is TRBJ2-1; 9 bases map to TRBD2. Germline V gives CDR1 SGHRS, CDR2 YFSETQ. The CDR3 spans 16 residues. V lost 0 bases and J lost 7; bases outside the gene matches: 8. In DNA, the CDR3 is TGCGCCAGCAGCTTGGGGGGCGGGGGGGCGTTTAATGAGCAGTTCTTC. Its translation is CASSLGGGGAFNEQFF.

This rearrangement joins TRBV6-6 to TRBJ2-7, with 12 positions matching TRBD2. Germline CDR1 MNHNY, CDR2 SVGAGI (reference sequence). The V and J ends lost 4 bases and 6 bases, in that order; junction bases with no gene match: 7. This CDR3 is 15 amino acids long. CDR3 in amino acids: CASSFGGTSGLEQYF. Written as DNA, the CDR3 is TGTGCCAGCAGTTTTGGGGGGACTAGCGGGCTCGAGCAGTACTTC.

This chain uses TRBV7-8 with TRBJ2-7; 8 bases are a match to TRBD2. There are 13 residues in the CDR3. Germline V lookup: CDR1 SGHVS, CDR2 FQNEAQ. V shed 3 bases and J 7 bases; nucleotides not matched to a gene: 5. The CDR3 protein is CASSLRGAREQYF. Here the CDR3 DNA reads TGTGCCAGCAGCTTGCGGGGGGCAAGGGAGCAGTACTTC.

The chain recombines TRBV9 with TRBJ1-2, with D uncertain. V was trimmed by 2 bases and J by 7 bases, leaving 12 bases between them. CDR3 length: 13 amino acids. Per the germline V gene, CDR1 is SGDLS and CDR2 is YYNGEE. DNA of the CDR3: TGTGCCAGCAGCGTGGGTCAGGTGCGTGGCTACACCTTC. The encoded protein is CASSVGQVRGYTF.

The V gene is TRBV19, the J gene TRBJ2-1; a weak D match, TRBD1 (6 bases). Per the germline V gene, CDR1 is LNHDA and CDR2 is SQIVND (reference sequence). The CDR3 covers 12 residues. V gave up 7 bases and J gave up 8 bases, with 12 bases separating them. The CDR3 DNA reads TGTGCCAGTAAGGGCAGGGGCGATGAGCAGTTCTTC. Translation: CASKGRGDEQFF.